The next 23 T cell receptor beta chains were all read from a single sample in a study of blood T cell repertoires in COVID-19. Profiled with immunoSEQ multiplex PCR; TCRdb holds only in-frame clones, not every one. The sample has 350,000 to 400,000 clones, around 87% seen once. What was sequenced was PBMCs or T cells enriched from blood (not recorded which). The receptors here all came from a middle-aged man in a cohort exposed to, infected with or recovered from COVID-19 (not recorded which).

The chain links TRBV27 to TRBJ2-3; the match to TRBD2 covers 11 bases. Germline-derived CDR1 and CDR2 are MNHEY and SMNVEV (reference sequence). V lost 5 bases and J lost 0; bases outside the gene matches: 7. CDR3 length: 17 residues. The CDR3 DNA reads TGTGCCAGCAGTGGGATGATAGCGGGAGGGAGCACAGATACGCAGTATTTT. It yields the protein CASSGMIAGGSTDTQYF.

V is TRBV7-2 and J is TRBJ2-5; 13 bases fit TRBD2. Per germline, CDR1 SGHTA and CDR2 FQGNSA. J gave up 2 bases and V 4 bases, and 13 bases lay outside the gene matches. The CDR3 is 19 amino acids. The chain's CDR3 is CASSSRGSPGLAGQETQYF. CDR3 sequence (DNA): TGTGCCAGCAGCTCACGAGGTAGTCCGGGACTAGCGGGACAAGAGACCCAGTACTTC.

The genes are TRBV28 and TRBJ1-1, with D tentatively TRBD1 (5 bases). Germline CDR1 reads MDHEN; CDR2 reads SYDVKM. Deletions cut 2 bases from V and 8 bases from J, with 9 bases between. The CDR3 length is 12 residues. The CDR3 DNA reads as TGTGCCAGCAGTTTAAACAGGATCGAAGCTTTCTTT. Its translation: CASSLNRIEAFF.

The chain joins TRBV27 to TRBJ2-3, with 10 bases that match TRBD2. The CDR3 consists of 15 residues. With V trimmed by 3 bases and J by 7 bases, 7 bases remained unmatched. Germline V CDR1 and CDR2: MNHEY, SMNVEV (reference sequence). This CDR3 reads CASSFSTSGIYTQYF. DNA for the CDR3: TGTGCCAGCAGTTTTTCCACTAGCGGGATATATACGCAGTATTTT.

This clone was seen just once. The J gene is TRBJ2-2, the V gene TRBV29-1; 7 positions agree with TRBD2. V was clipped by 7 bases and J by 7 bases; unmatched bases: 12. The CDR3 runs 14 residues. Germline V gene data show CDR1 as SQVTM and CDR2 as ANQGSEA. CDR3: CSALRGSSSGELFF. The CDR3 DNA follows: TGCAGCGCCTTACGCGGGAGTTCAAGCGGGGAGCTGTTTTTT.

This chain connects TRBV3-1 (or the pseudogene TRBV3-2) to TRBJ2-5, with TRBD1 matching 10 bases. The germline V gene has CDR1 LGHDT and CDR2 YNNKEL (reference sequence). CDR3 length: 15 residues. V trimming: 3 bases; J trimming: 5 bases; junction bases outside the gene matches: 6. This CDR3 is CASSHSGQGLETQYF. The CDR3 coding sequence is TGTGCCAGCAGCCACTCGGGACAGGGGTTGGAGACCCAGTACTTC.

This clone was picked up a small number of times. The chain combines TRBV15 with TRBJ2-1; D remains ambiguous. CDR1 is LNHNV and CDR2 is YYDKDF in the germline V gene (reference sequence). Trimming shortened V by 1 base and J by 4 bases, and 14 bases separated the two germline ends. The CDR3 is 16 residues long. The CDR3 region is CATSRVRRTDYNEQFF. The CDR3 DNA reads TGTGCCACCAGCAGAGTGCGGCGAACGGATTACAATGAGCAGTTCTTC. The whole variable domain, filled in from reference TRBV15 and TRBJ2-1, reads DAMVIQNPRYQVTQFGKPVTLSCSQTLNHNVMYWYQQKSSQAPKLLFHYYDKDFNNEADTPDNFQSRRPNTSFCFLDIRSPGLGDTAMYLCATSRVRRTDYNEQFFGPGTRLTVL.

The chain joins TRBV18 to TRBJ1-5; 10 bases fit TRBD1. CDR3 size: 15 residues. CDR1 and CDR2 (germline): KGHSH, LQKENI. Unmatched junction bases numbered 9, after V lost 6 bases and J lost 7 bases. As DNA, the CDR3 is TGTGCCAGCTCGCGGGGACAGGGGCTAGGGCAGCCCCAGCATTTT. This encodes CASSRGQGLGQPQHF.

This clone was found once. The rearrangement links TRBV28 to TRBJ1-2; perhaps TRBD1 as D (5 bases). This CDR3 region has 14 residues. Germline V lookup: CDR1 MDHEN, CDR2 SYDVKM. Between the trimmed V and J ends, which lost 1 base and 2 bases, there was a span of 8 bases. The CDR3 loop reads CASSLFGGNYGYTF. CDR3 sequence (DNA): TGTGCCAGCAGTTTATTCGGGGGGAACTATGGCTACACCTTC.

The chain's CDR3 is CASSSSGVYNEQFF. CDR3 DNA: TGTGCCAGCAGTTCGTCGGGAGTCTACAATGAGCAGTTCTTC. The chain combines TRBV27 with TRBJ2-1, with TRBD2 as a possible D gene (6 bases). The germline V gene encodes CDR1 MNHEY and CDR2 SMNVEV (reference sequence). The CDR3 contains 14 residues. V gave up 4 bases and J gave up 3 bases, with 10 bases separating them.

The chain is built from TRBV27 and TRBJ2-3; a weak D match, TRBD2 (6 bases). The CDR3 spans 16 residues. Trimming removed 1 base from V and 4 bases from J, with 15 bases in between. Germline V gene data show CDR1 as MNHEY and CDR2 as SMNVEV (reference sequence). The CDR3 spells CASSLWGAGVADTQYF. CDR3 DNA sequence: TGTGCCAGCAGTTTATGGGGAGCGGGTGTCGCAGATACGCAGTATTTT.

This clone was picked up one time. The genes are TRBV30 and TRBJ1-6; D is ambiguous. V was pared by 3 bases and J by 6 bases, with 3 bases between. In germline, CDR1 is GTSNPN, CDR2 SVGIG (reference sequence). The CDR3 has 11 residues. CDR3 in amino acids: CAWRRNSPLHF. The CDR3 nucleotides are TGTGCCTGGAGGCGTAATTCACCCCTCCACTTT.

The chain joins TRBV9 to TRBJ1-3; 8 bases match TRBD1. This CDR3 has 17 residues. J was trimmed by 2 bases and V by 0 bases; bases with no gene match: 7. Per the germline V gene, CDR1 is SGDLS and CDR2 is YYNGEE. CDR3: CASSVGIQGAAGNTIYF. The CDR3 coding sequence is TGTGCCAGCAGCGTAGGTATTCAGGGGGCCGCTGGAAACACCATATATTTT.

The chain links TRBV2 to TRBJ2-5, with 9 bases matching TRBD2. The V and J ends lost 8 bases and 5 bases, in that order; junction bases with no gene match: 9. Germline V gives CDR1 SNHLY, CDR2 FYNNEI. The CDR3 contains 14 residues. The CDR3 loop reads CASGGGSGSETQYF. The CDR3 DNA reads as TGTGCCAGCGGTGGGGGTAGCGGGAGCGAGACCCAGTACTTC.

The genes are TRBV7-2 and TRBJ2-7, with TRBD2 matching over 16 bases. The germline V gene has CDR1 SGHTA and CDR2 FQGNSA. The junction had 3 bases not matched to a gene; V was cut back by 1 base and J by 6 bases. The CDR3 is made up of 16 amino acids. The CDR3 nucleotides are TGTGCCAGCAGCTTAGGGGGACTAGCGGGAGGGGGCGAGCAGTACTTC. It encodes CASSLGGLAGGGEQYF.

The V and J genes are TRBV15 and TRBJ2-2, with 8 bases identical to TRBD1. The V segment lost 0 bases and the J segment 1 base; nucleotides outside the gene matches: 7. This CDR3 is built from 18 residues. The germline gives CDR1 LNHNV, CDR2 YYDKDF (reference sequence). The CDR3 here is CATSRDQGALRNTGELFF. The CDR3 nucleotides read TGTGCCACCAGCAGAGATCAGGGGGCCCTTAGGAACACCGGGGAGCTGTTTTTT.

A single count supports this clone. In the same sample, other DNA sequences code for this CDR3. This sequence joins TRBV18 and TRBJ2-5; weak D call: TRBD2 (6 bases). V lost 1 base and J 5 bases, leaving 8 bases between the germline ends. Looked up from germline, CDR1 is KGHSH and CDR2 is LQKENI. This CDR3 contains 13 residues. CDR3 amino acids: CASSPRREETQYF. The CDR3 nucleotides read TGTGCCAGCTCACCACGGAGGGAGGAGACCCAGTACTTC.

The chain combines TRBV5-4 with TRBJ1-2; 10 bases agree with TRBD1. CDR1 SGHNT and CDR2 YYREEE come from the germline V gene (reference sequence). With V trimmed by 4 bases and J by 5 bases, 5 bases remained unmatched. This CDR3 is 14 amino acids long. CDR3: CASSGQGEGYGYTF. CDR3 bases: TGTGCCAGCAGCGGACAGGGGGAAGGTTATGGCTACACCTTC.

This chain joins TRBV30 and TRBJ1-1; D not certain. The CDR3 extends over 16 amino acids. V was shortened by 2 bases and J by 0 bases, with 16 bases between the two germline ends. Looked up from germline, CDR1 is GTSNPN and CDR2 is SVGIG (reference sequence). CDR3 nucleotides: TGTGCCTGGAGTCGACTACCGACTGTAGTGAACACTGAAGCTTTCTTT. This sequence encodes CAWSRLPTVVNTEAFF.

In this sample, this clone turned up once. The genes are TRBV18 and TRBJ2-1, with TRBD1 as a possible D gene (6 bases). This CDR3 region has 14 residues. Germline V gene lookup returns CDR1 KGHSH and CDR2 LQKENI. Trimming removed 8 bases from V and 7 bases from J, with 18 bases in between. The CDR3 loop is CASTSPGQYNEQFF. CDR3 coding DNA: TGTGCCAGCACCTCACCTGGACAGTATAATGAGCAGTTCTTC.

The rearrangement joins TRBV29-1 to TRBJ1-5, with D uncertain. Germline lookup yields CDR1 SQVTM and CDR2 ANQGSEA. V lost 7 bases to trimming and J lost 0 bases, with 7 bases between them. The CDR3 runs to 12 residues. CDR3: CSAGYSNQPQHF. The CDR3 nucleotides read TGCAGCGCTGGCTATAGCAATCAGCCCCAGCATTTT.

This sequence joins TRBV19 and TRBJ2-5, with D possibly TRBD2 on 6 matching bases. V was trimmed by 5 bases and J by 0 bases, leaving 13 bases between them. This CDR3 region has 15 residues. Germline V CDR1 and CDR2: LNHDA, SQIVND (reference sequence). CDR3 sequence: CASSSWTGDQETQYF. The CDR3, as DNA: TGTGCCAGTAGTTCGTGGACGGGGGACCAAGAGACCCAGTACTTC.

The CDR3 spells CASSPRTGGLDEQYF. For the CDR3, the DNA is TGTGCCAGCAGTCCTAGGACAGGGGGTTTGGACGAGCAGTACTTC. The chain has TRBV27 and TRBJ2-7, with 10 positions matching TRBD1. The V gene's germline CDR1 is MNHEY and CDR2 SMNVEV (reference sequence). V was clipped by 5 bases and J by 5 bases; unmatched bases: 9. CDR3 length: 15 residues.